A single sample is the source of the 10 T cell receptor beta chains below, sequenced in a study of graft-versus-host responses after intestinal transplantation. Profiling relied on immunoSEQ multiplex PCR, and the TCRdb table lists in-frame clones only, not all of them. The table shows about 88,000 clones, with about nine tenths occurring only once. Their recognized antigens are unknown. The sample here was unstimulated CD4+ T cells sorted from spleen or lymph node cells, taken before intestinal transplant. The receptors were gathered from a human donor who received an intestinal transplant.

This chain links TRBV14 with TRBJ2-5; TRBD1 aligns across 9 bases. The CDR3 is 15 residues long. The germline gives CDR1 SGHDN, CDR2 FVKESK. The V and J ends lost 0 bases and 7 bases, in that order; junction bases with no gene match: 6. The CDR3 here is CASSQEIGTGRTQYF. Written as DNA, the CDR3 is TGTGCCAGCAGCCAAGAGATAGGGACAGGGCGGACCCAGTACTTC.

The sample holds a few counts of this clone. The DNA of the CDR3 is TGTGCCAGCAGGGTCGGACAGAACTACGAGCAGTACTTC. Translation gives CASRVGQNYEQYF. J is TRBJ2-7 and V is TRBV6-5, with D tentatively TRBD1 (6 bases). With 6 bases removed from V and 3 bases from J, the gap between germline ends came to 12 bases. CDR3 size: 13 residues. Germline loops: CDR1 MNHEY, CDR2 SVGAGI.

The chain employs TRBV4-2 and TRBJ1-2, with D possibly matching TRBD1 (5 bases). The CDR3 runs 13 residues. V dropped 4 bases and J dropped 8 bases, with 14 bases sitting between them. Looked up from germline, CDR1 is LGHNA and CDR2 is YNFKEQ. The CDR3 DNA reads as TGTGCCAGCAGCCCCTACCCGACAGCCGGCTACACCTTC. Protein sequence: CASSPYPTAGYTF.

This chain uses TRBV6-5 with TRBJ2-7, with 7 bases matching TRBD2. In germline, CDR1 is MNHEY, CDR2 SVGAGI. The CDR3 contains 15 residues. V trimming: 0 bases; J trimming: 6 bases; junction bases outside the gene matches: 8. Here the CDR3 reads CASSYSTLGGVEQYF. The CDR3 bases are TGTGCCAGCAGTTACTCGACCCTGGGGGGGGTCGAGCAGTACTTC.

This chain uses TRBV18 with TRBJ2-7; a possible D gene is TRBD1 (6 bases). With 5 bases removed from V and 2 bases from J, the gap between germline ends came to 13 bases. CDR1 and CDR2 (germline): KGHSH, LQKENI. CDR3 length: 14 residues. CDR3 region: CASSTGRGPYEQYF. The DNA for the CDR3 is TGTGCCAGCTCAACCGGCAGGGGCCCCTACGAGCAGTACTTC.

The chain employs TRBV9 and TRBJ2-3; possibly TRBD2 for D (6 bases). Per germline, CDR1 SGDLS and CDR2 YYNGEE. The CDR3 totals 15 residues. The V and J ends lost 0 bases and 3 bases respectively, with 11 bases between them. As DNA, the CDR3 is TGTGCCAGCAGCGTAGACGGGGCGGGGACAGATACGCAGTATTTT. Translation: CASSVDGAGTDTQYF.

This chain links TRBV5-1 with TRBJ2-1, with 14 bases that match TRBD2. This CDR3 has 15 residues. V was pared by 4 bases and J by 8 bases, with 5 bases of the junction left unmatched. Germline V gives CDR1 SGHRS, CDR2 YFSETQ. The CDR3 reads CASSPRTSGGYEQFF. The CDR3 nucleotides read TGCGCCAGCAGCCCACGGACTAGCGGGGGGTATGAGCAGTTCTTC.

This chain's CDR3 is CASSAFQARGTGELFF. CDR3 coding DNA: TGTGCCAGCAGTGCCTTTCAGGCCAGGGGCACCGGGGAGCTGTTTTTT. V gene TRBV6-4 combines with J gene TRBJ2-2; possible D gene TRBD1, 6 bases. The V gene lost 4 bases and the J gene lost 4 bases, with 16 bases spanning the gap. From germline, CDR1 is MRHNA and CDR2 SNTAGT. The CDR3 has 16 residues.

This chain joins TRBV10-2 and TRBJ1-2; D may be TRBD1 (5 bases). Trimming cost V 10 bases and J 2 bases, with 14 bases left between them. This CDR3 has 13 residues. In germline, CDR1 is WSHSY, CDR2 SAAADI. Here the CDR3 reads CATRPGGNYGYTF. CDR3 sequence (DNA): TGCGCCACCCGACCGGGGGGAAACTATGGCTACACCTTC.

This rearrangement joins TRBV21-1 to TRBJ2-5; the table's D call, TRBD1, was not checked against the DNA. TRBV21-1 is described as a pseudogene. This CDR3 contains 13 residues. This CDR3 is CASSPRQVETQYF. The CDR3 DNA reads TGTGCCAGCAGCCCTCGGCAGGTGGAGACCCAGTACTTC.